This T cell receptor beta chain was obtained from a study of tumor-infiltrating lymphocytes in primary liver carcinoma. Looking at the study overall: The patient population consisted of men and women between 30 and 69 years of age. Study-level findings and limits: There were only about 7-25% of top clones found in all five tumor regions. For tumor-adjacent and tumor-blood pairs, overlap was less than that seen for tumor region pairs.

With regard to this clonotype: Antigen: not known. One junction end disagrees with the germline gene, perhaps due to a read error.

A constant-region primer primed TCR beta cDNA synthesis from 450 to 550 ng of total RNA. Investigators got TCR beta libraries out of three nested multiplex PCR rounds, done with slightly modified ARM-PCR. TCRdb independently ran MiXCR on the multiplex PCR reads; one entry per CDR3 protein. The sample lists about 190,000 distinct CDR3 sequences, around four fifths occurring once. Starting material for RNA and DNA co-extraction consisted of about 20-33 mg of unsorted bulk tissue. Every tumor contributed samples taken at five separate regions. This clonotype originated in a man between 35 and 55 years old with primary liver carcinoma and hepatitis B virus infection. The sample comprised tumor tissue from primary liver carcinoma.

The CDR3 DNA follows: TGTGCCGGCAGTTCTTCAACGGGAGGGGTCGAGCAGTGCTTC. This encodes CAGSSSTGGVEQCF. J is TRBJ2-7 and V is TRBV6-5, with 8 bases lining up with TRBD2. Looked up from germline, CDR1 is MNHEY and CDR2 is SVGAGI. CDR3 length equals 14 residues.